The sequence of this TCR beta chain was determined in a study of beta chain features in type 1 diabetes (dated by TCRdb to 2016 to 2019). Looking at the study overall: Patients and healthy donors did not differ in mean age, gender distribution, total cell number or subset yield. A total of under 140,000,000 sorted cells were examined across all samples, and the number of cells per subset was strongly correlated with RNA yield. In the study, recently diagnosed type 1 diabetes patients and matched healthy donors were compared on the TCRB repertoires of their sorted circulating CD4+ T cell subsets. Regulatory and stem cell-like memory subsets were obtained from only 8 patients and roughly 8 healthy donors, while naive and central memory subsets were obtained from all 30 or so donors.

The entire isolated RNA was reverse transcribed using the High Capacity cDNA Reverse Transcription Kit, and thus expressed TCRB transcripts were sequenced. Naive, central memory and regulatory T cell samples underwent deep immunoSEQ sequencing, averaging around 3.9 million total reads per sample. Sorted cells were lysed in RLT buffer, and RNA was extracted using DNase-treated RNeasy Micro or Mini kits according to cell number. Each cell subset was processed on its own to prevent cross-contamination, while patient and healthy donor samples were processed together. The immunoSEQ multiplex PCR was used to amplify TCRB sequences from cDNA, yielding 87-bp fragments that span the CDR3 region. Sequencing of the amplicons was done on the Illumina HiSeq platform. In the authors' own workflow: PCR bias was computationally corrected using synthetic template baselines, reads within Hamming distance 2 were collapsed, and singletons that could not be merged were discarded. Reads were aligned to IMGT to assign V, D and J genes, CDR3 length, and insertions or deletions at six rearrangement sites. Within each subset, clonotype counts were normalized to sorted cell number, and only after that were true diversity and Gini coefficients computed with the tcR R package. The overlap coefficient, calculated on TCRB nucleotide sequences, was used to measure repertoire sharing. Out-of-frame TCRB sequences from naive cells were analyzed as a proxy for the pre-selection repertoire. Not all clones reach the TCRdb copy of this immuneACCESS table, which keeps in-frame sequences only. Checked studies attribute under half of the gap to unresolved V genes and leave the rest unexplained. The V and J calls and clone size were taken over from that table, and D and trimming were inferred from the DNA. Here the sample has nearly 250,000 clones; 68% occur a single time. The ten largest clonotypes hold around 0.05% of the sample.

Each donor gave one peripheral blood draw, averaging approximately 110 mL, which was collected into heparinised tubes. Naive, central memory, regulatory and stem cell-like memory CD4+ T cells were sorted on a BD FACSAria II using a panel including CD45RO, CCR7, CD25, CD127, CD95 and CD27. A purity above 98% was achieved for all sorted populations. PBMCs were isolated immediately by Lymphoprep density gradient centrifugation and stained directly without culture. Samples were stained and sorted in pairs, with one healthy donor and one patient per experiment, so that batch effects were minimized. Remarks on this clone: Its antigen is still unknown. One base away there is no much larger clone; base qualities are not given.

Beyond this particular receptor, the publication reports: Only small numbers of individuals were included in the HLA sub-analyses, which left unresolved whether HLA type had any influence on TCRB rearrangement. Shorter templates might be favored by PCR, yet because patient and control samples were amplified and corrected together, any such skew would affect both groups equally. Naive, central memory and regulatory TCRB repertoires appeared to be more alike among patients than among healthy donors. Patients with type 1 diabetes made fewer insertions and deleted more nucleotides at VDJ recombination sites, implying thymic rearrangement abnormalities. Because cDNA was sequenced instead of genomic DNA, highly expressing activated cells could be over-represented, though the groups showed no difference in activation or CD3 levels. Type 1 diabetes patients showed a moderate but significant shortening of TCRB CDR3 length in all four CD4+ subsets.

The CDR3 starts with the cysteine, ends with the phenylalanine, and has 14 residues. This entry keeps only the CDR3 DNA: 42 bases, framed from base 1. V was cut back by 0 bases and J by 3 bases, leaving a gap of 9 bases between them. Per the germline V gene, SGHRS is the CDR1 and YFSETQ is the CDR2. The chain joins TRBV5-1 to TRBJ2-5; the D gene is perhaps TRBD1, from 6 matching bases. Sequenced material: naive CD4+ T cells from blood. Per the publication, the cell subset or site label means: true naive CD4+ T cells. This receptor was identified in a man in his thirties or forties in good health. The sequenced DNA: TGCGCCAGCAGCTTGGCAGGGGTCAAAGAGACCCAGTACTTC. Translated, it gives CASSLAGVKETQYF.